These 29 T cell receptor beta chains originate from one sample sequenced in a study of Ad26.COV2.S vaccination and SARS-CoV-2 variants. Treatment described: 15 to 20 received Ad26.COV2.S at low or high dose, single or two shots; about 5 received placebo; per-sample allocation not given. Each sample was drawn 63 days after the first injection (of vaccine or placebo). Generated by immunoSEQ multiplex PCR, the TCRdb table keeps only in-frame clones and is missing some. Found here are approximately 350,000 clones, about 80% of them singletons; the top ten hold about 7.1%. This specimen consisted of peripheral blood, obtained in a trial of Ad26.COV2.S vaccine versus placebo. Receptor source: a person aged 18-60 years who received the Ad26.COV2.S COVID-19 vaccine or a placebo.

This chain uses TRBV6-5 with TRBJ2-3; D gene uncertain. CDR3 length equals 13 residues. The V end was cut by 6 bases, the J end by 6 bases, with 13 bases between. The germline CDR1 and CDR2 sequences are MNHEY and SVGAGI. In nucleotides, the CDR3 is TGTGCCAGCAGCCCGGGTCCCAGGGATACGCAGTATTTT. It specifies CASSPGPRDTQYF.

This clone was seen once. The junction departs from germline at one end; a sequencing error may be responsible. This chain joins TRBV18 and TRBJ1-4; TRBD1 matches 8 bases. Per the germline V gene, CDR1 is KGHSH and CDR2 is LQKENI. This CDR3 is 15 amino acids long. CDR3 in DNA: TGTGCCAGCTCCCCACAGGGGGTCACTAATGAAAAACTGTTTTTT. Its protein is CASSPQGVTNEKLFF. Looking up the rest from reference TRBV18 and TRBJ1-4 gives the full variable domain: NAGVMQNPRHLVRRRGQEARLRCSPMKGHSHVYWYRQLPEEGLKFMVYLQKENIIDESGMPKERFSAEFPKEGPSILRIQQVVRGDSAAYFCASSPQGVTNEKLFFGSGTQLSVL.

This rearrangement joins TRBV9 to TRBJ2-5; 8 bases match TRBD2. This CDR3 region has 15 residues. The germline CDR1 and CDR2 sequences are SGDLS and YYNGEE. V shed 0 bases, J shed 2 bases, and the junction held 3 bases outside the gene matches. In nucleotides, the CDR3 is TGTGCCAGCAGCGTAGCAAGCGGGGGACAAGAGACCCAGTACTTC. Its translation is CASSVASGGQETQYF.

V usage is TRBV18 and J usage is TRBJ1-1, with 7 bases fitting TRBD1. Germline CDR1 is KGHSH and CDR2 is LQKENI. This CDR3 spans 13 amino acids. The V gene end was trimmed by 6 bases and the J gene end by 4 bases; junction bases not matched to a gene: 5. The CDR3 nucleotides are TGTGCCAGCTCCACCACAGGGGTCACTGAAGCTTTCTTT. Residues: CASSTTGVTEAFF.

The chain uses TRBV19 and TRBJ2-7; D is possibly TRBD1 or TRBD2 (5 bases each). Deletions cut 2 bases from V and 6 bases from J, with 20 bases between. The CDR3 runs 16 residues. Germline-derived CDR1 and CDR2 are LNHDA and SQIVND (reference sequence). The DNA of the CDR3 is TGTGCCAGTAGTATATCTCCTCTTACCGGGGCGGTCGAGCAGTACTTC. Residues: CASSISPLTGAVEQYF.

The rearrangement joins TRBV7-9 to TRBJ2-1; TRBD2 might be the D (6 bases). The V and J ends lost 5 bases and 8 bases respectively, with 22 bases between them. Germline V lookup: CDR1 SEHNR, CDR2 FQNEAQ (reference sequence). The CDR3 is made up of 16 amino acids. Here the CDR3 DNA reads TGTGCCAGCAGCCCACCGGGACTTTCCCGGTTGGATGAGCAGTTCTTC. Translated, it gives CASSPPGLSRLDEQFF.

Notes on this clone: The same CDR3 can be traced to other DNA sequences in this sample. V and J are TRBV18 and TRBJ1-1; no clear D gene. CDR1 KGHSH and CDR2 LQKENI come from the germline V gene. The CDR3 has 13 residues. Trimming took off 2 bases at V and 1 base at J, with 5 bases between the two ends. The CDR3 region has the DNA TGTGCCAGCTCACCAGGAGGGAACACTGAAGCTTTCTTT. This encodes CASSPGGNTEAFF.

The chain uses TRBV6-4 and TRBJ2-7, with D possibly TRBD1 on 5 matching bases. This CDR3 has 14 amino acids. The V gene's germline CDR1 is MRHNA and CDR2 SNTAGT. V was trimmed by 3 bases and J by 5 bases, leaving 14 bases between them. The CDR3: CASSEFPGMDEQYF. In nucleotides, the CDR3 is TGTGCCAGCAGTGAATTTCCAGGGATGGACGAGCAGTACTTC.

Here the CDR3 DNA reads TGTGCCAGCAGGGAGGGCGCCTACGAGCAGTACTTC. It yields the protein CASREGAYEQYF. The genes are TRBV11-1 and TRBJ2-7; D might be TRBD2 (6 bases). The germline gives CDR1 SGHAT, CDR2 FQDESV (reference sequence). The CDR3 has 12 amino acids. V shed 6 bases and J shed 2 bases, with 8 bases lying between them.

The chain couples TRBV9 to TRBJ1-6; maybe TRBD1 (6 bases). CDR1 and CDR2 from the germline V gene are SGDLS and YYNGEE. Trimming shortened V by 4 bases and J by 10 bases, and 15 bases separated the two germline ends. CDR3 length equals 14 residues. CDR3 DNA: TGTGCCAGCAGCTTTGGGGGGCCCAGATCACCCCTCCACTTT. Protein sequence: CASSFGGPRSPLHF.

This chain uses TRBV5-1 with TRBJ2-1; TRBD2 matches at 12 bases. CDR3 length: 14 residues. Germline values: CDR1 SGHRS, CDR2 YFSETQ. Trimming cost V 4 bases and J 9 bases; bases outside gene matches: 5. This CDR3 reads CASSPWTSGAEQFF. The CDR3, as DNA: TGCGCCAGCAGCCCCTGGACTAGCGGGGCTGAGCAGTTCTTC.

The chain combines TRBV7-2 with TRBJ2-7, with D possibly TRBD1 on 6 matching bases. CDR3 size: 14 residues. Looked up from germline, CDR1 is SGHTA and CDR2 is FQGNSA. Trimming took off 6 bases at V and 2 bases at J, with 14 bases between the two ends. The CDR3 loop is CASRRVRTAYEQYF. The CDR3 DNA sequence: TGTGCCAGCAGACGCGTTAGGACAGCCTACGAGCAGTACTTC.

V gene TRBV3-1 (or the pseudogene TRBV3-2) combines with J gene TRBJ1-2; no clear D. This CDR3 is 16 amino acids long. From germline, CDR1 is LGHDT and CDR2 YNNKEL (reference sequence). Trimming shortened V by 4 bases and J by 2 bases, and 17 bases separated the two germline ends. CDR3 nucleotides: TGTGCCAGCAGCCCCCCCGGCTACAGACCGAACTATGGCTACACCTTC. Translating gives CASSPPGYRPNYGYTF.

The CDR3 loop reads CASSKFRDRGLHEQFF. The CDR3 DNA reads TGTGCCAGCAGCAAATTTAGAGACAGGGGGCTTCATGAGCAGTTCTTC. The chain combines TRBV21-1 with TRBJ2-1; the D call of TRBD1 is as the table states it, not checked on the DNA. TRBV21-1 is given as a pseudogene. The CDR3 extends over 16 amino acids.

The V gene is TRBV19, the J gene TRBJ1-5, with D possibly being TRBD1 (5 bases). The CDR3 extends over 16 amino acids. In germline, CDR1 is LNHDA, CDR2 SQIVND (reference sequence). Trimming removed 5 bases at V and 1 base at J, with 15 bases between. The CDR3 loop reads CASSLVRGFSNQPQHF. CDR3 nucleotide sequence: TGTGCCAGTAGTTTAGTTAGGGGATTCAGCAATCAGCCCCAGCATTTT.

This clone was seen just once. The rearrangement links TRBV11-2 to TRBJ1-2; 9 bases are shared with TRBD1. The junction had 3 bases not matched to a gene; V was cut back by 5 bases and J by 5 bases. Germline V gene data show CDR1 as SGHAT and CDR2 as FQNNGV. The CDR3 loop spans 13 amino acids. The CDR3 protein is CASSVGQGYGYTF. The CDR3 coding sequence is TGTGCCAGCAGCGTAGGACAGGGGTATGGCTACACCTTC.

V and J are TRBV5-5 and TRBJ2-1; D is ambiguous. The CDR3 covers 14 residues. V dropped 7 bases and J dropped 0 bases, with 11 bases sitting between them. Germline V gene sequence: CDR1 SGHKS, CDR2 YYEKEE (reference sequence). This chain's CDR3 is CASRALSSYNEQFF. CDR3 DNA sequence: TGTGCCAGCCGAGCTCTGAGCTCCTACAATGAGCAGTTCTTC.

The table lists this clone with a few counts. J is TRBJ1-3 and V is TRBV27, with unresolved D. The CDR3 totals 15 residues. Germline CDR1 reads MNHEY; CDR2 reads SMNVEV (reference sequence). Trimming cost V 5 bases and J 2 bases, with 13 bases left between them. The CDR3 loop reads CASSPEYTAGNTIYF. CDR3 in DNA: TGTGCCAGCAGTCCCGAATACACCGCTGGAAACACCATATATTTT.

The gene calls are TRBV29-1 and TRBJ2-7; 7 nucleotides align to TRBD1. V trimming: 0 bases; J trimming: 0 bases; junction bases outside the gene matches: 2. From germline, CDR1 is SQVTM and CDR2 ANQGSEA. CDR3 length: 14 amino acids. CDR3 loop: CSVEDRDSSYEQYF. The DNA of the CDR3 is TGCAGCGTTGAAGATAGGGACAGCTCCTACGAGCAGTACTTC.

This clone was seen just once. The chain uses TRBV6-5 and TRBJ1-2; D ambiguous. Germline V gene sequence: CDR1 MNHEY, CDR2 SVGAGI. The germline V and J ends were trimmed by 6 bases and 3 bases, with 11 bases remaining between them. The CDR3 sequence is 13 residues long. The CDR3 DNA is TGTGCCAGCAGGACCGGGCGGGACTATGGCTACACCTTC. Translation gives CASRTGRDYGYTF.

This clone was seen a handful of times. This chain uses TRBV3-1 (or the pseudogene TRBV3-2) with TRBJ1-4, with 7 bases aligning to TRBD1. Germline CDR1 is LGHDT and CDR2 is YNNKEL (reference sequence). Trimming removed 5 bases from V and 9 bases from J; junction bases left unmatched: 15. The CDR3 consists of 16 residues. The CDR3 DNA reads TGTGCCAGCAGCGGAGCCGGGACAGCTATAATGAAAAAACTGTTTTTT. As protein: CASSGAGTAIMKKLFF.

The gene calls are TRBV7-2 and TRBJ1-2, with D unclear. Germline V gene lookup returns CDR1 SGHTA and CDR2 FQGNSA. The CDR3 extends over 14 amino acids. V was clipped by 1 base and J by 2 bases, with 8 bases between them. The CDR3 loop reads CASSLGGQNYGYTF. Written as DNA, the CDR3 is TGTGCCAGCAGCTTAGGAGGTCAGAACTATGGCTACACCTTC.

V usage is TRBV11-2 and J usage is TRBJ2-5; 13 bases match TRBD2. The trim removed 6 bases at V and 5 bases at J, leaving 9 bases unmatched. CDR1 SGHAT and CDR2 FQNNGV come from the germline V gene. The CDR3 sequence is 16 residues long. Here the CDR3 DNA reads TGTGCCAGCAGTTTCTCCGGGACTAGCGGGACGGAGACCCAGTACTTC. Amino acid sequence: CASSFSGTSGTETQYF.

The chain carries TRBV5-1 and TRBJ2-3, with D possibly being TRBD2 (6 bases). Germline V gene lookup returns CDR1 SGHRS and CDR2 YFSETQ. CDR3 size: 15 residues. V lost 2 bases, J lost 4 bases, and 14 bases lay in between. In DNA form, the CDR3 reads TGCGCCAGCAGCTTTCGAGGCGGGGCACCAGATACGCAGTATTTT. As protein: CASSFRGGAPDTQYF.

J is TRBJ1-5 and V is TRBV5-1; D is ambiguous. This CDR3 comprises 13 residues. Per germline, CDR1 SGHRS and CDR2 YFSETQ. Trimming shortened V by 4 bases and J by 10 bases, and 15 bases separated the two germline ends. CDR3 sequence (DNA): TGCGCCAGCAGCCCCGACGGTCTACGACCCCAGCATTTT. Its protein product is CASSPDGLRPQHF.

The rearrangement links TRBV19 to TRBJ2-4, with D perhaps TRBD1 (5 bases). The CDR3 contains 15 residues. The germline CDR1 and CDR2 sequences are LNHDA and SQIVND (reference sequence). V was trimmed by 9 bases and J by 1 base, leaving 16 bases between them. Written as DNA, the CDR3 is TGTGCCAGCGCCGGGCTCCCAGGGGCCAAAAACATTCAGTACTTC. Translation: CASAGLPGAKNIQYF. The full variable domain, its missing parts supplied by reference TRBV19 and TRBJ2-4, is DGGITQSPKYLFRKEGQNVTLSCEQNLNHDAMYWYRQDPGQGLRLIYYSQIVNDFQKGDIAEGYSVSREKKESFPLTVTSAQKNPTAFYLCASAGLPGAKNIQYFGAGTRLSVL.

The chain couples TRBV4-2 to TRBJ1-2; D unclear. V dropped 4 bases and J dropped 2 bases, with 5 bases sitting between them. CDR1 LGHNA and CDR2 YNFKEQ come from the germline V gene. The CDR3 length is 12 residues. CDR3 sequence: CASSRLNYGYTF. As DNA, the CDR3 is TGTGCCAGCAGCCGGTTGAACTATGGCTACACCTTC.

This clone was counted a few times. This chain uses TRBV19 with TRBJ1-5; weak D call: TRBD1 (5 bases). The V and J ends lost 5 bases and 0 bases respectively, with 11 bases between them. This CDR3 has 15 amino acids. The germline gives CDR1 LNHDA, CDR2 SQIVND (reference sequence). The CDR3, as DNA: TGTGCCAGTAGTTGGGGGATCCCTAGCAATCAGCCCCAGCATTTT. Translated, it gives CASSWGIPSNQPQHF.

The chain is built from TRBV29-1 and TRBJ1-1; TRBD1 is a possible D gene (5 bases). With 6 bases removed from V and 7 bases from J, the gap between germline ends came to 12 bases. The CDR3 is made up of 11 amino acids. Germline lookup yields CDR1 SQVTM and CDR2 ANQGSEA. CDR3 coding DNA: TGCAGCGTCCAGGGACCGAGTGAAGCTTTCTTT. It is translated as CSVQGPSEAFF.